Following are 28 T cell receptor beta chains from one sample sequenced in a study of OX40 agonist ivuxolimab in advanced cancers. Generated by immunoSEQ multiplex PCR, the TCRdb table keeps only in-frame clones and is missing some. Seen here are tens of thousands of clones, about 90% observed once, and the top ten hold about 5.4%. Material: CD4+ or CD8+ T cells sorted from blood, obtained in a trial of the OX40 agonist ivuxolimab. The origin of the receptors is an adult with an advanced solid tumor such as melanoma, head and neck, liver or kidney cancer.

This chain connects TRBV27 to TRBJ2-5, with D hard to call. This CDR3 region has 11 residues. CDR1 MNHEY and CDR2 SMNVEV come from the germline V gene (reference sequence). Trimming pared 11 bases from V and 3 bases from J, leaving 10 bases between. The CDR3 DNA sequence: TGTGCCCCGACTGAAAAAGAGACCCAGTACTTC. Translation: CAPTEKETQYF.

The chain carries TRBV19 and TRBJ1-5, with 9 bases matching TRBD1. The CDR3 is 15 amino acids. CDR1 and CDR2 from the germline V gene are LNHDA and SQIVND (reference sequence). With 5 bases clipped from V and 4 bases from J, the junction kept 6 bases outside the gene matches. The CDR3 nucleotides are TGTGCCAGTAGTTCGCCGGGACAGGGAAATCAGCCCCAGCATTTT. It codes for CASSSPGQGNQPQHF.

The V and J genes are TRBV13 and TRBJ1-1; D gene unclear. Trimming removed 1 base from V and 8 bases from J, with 8 bases in between. The CDR3 is 12 amino acids. Germline CDR1 and CDR2: PRHDT and FYEKMQ (reference sequence). CDR3 amino acids: CASSLERLEAFF. CDR3 sequence (DNA): TGTGCCAGCAGCTTAGAGCGGCTAGAAGCTTTCTTT.

The J gene is TRBJ2-2, the V gene TRBV19, with D tentatively TRBD2 (5 bases). In germline, CDR1 is LNHDA, CDR2 SQIVND (reference sequence). CDR3 length: 14 amino acids. Deletions cut 5 bases from V and 10 bases from J, with 17 bases between. CDR3 DNA sequence: TGTGCCAGTAGTGTCGGACTGGGTCCCGTGGAGCTGTTTTTT. It translates to CASSVGLGPVELFF. The full variable domain, completed using reference TRBV19 and TRBJ2-2, is DGGITQSPKYLFRKEGQNVTLSCEQNLNHDAMYWYRQDPGQGLRLIYYSQIVNDFQKGDIAEGYSVSREKKESFPLTVTSAQKNPTAFYLCASSVGLGPVELFFGEGSRLTVL.

The chain carries TRBV7-9 and TRBJ2-1, with D uncertain. Trimming cost V 1 base and J 14 bases, with 18 bases left between them. The CDR3 runs to 14 residues. Germline loops: CDR1 SEHNR, CDR2 FQNEAQ (reference sequence). The CDR3 loop reads CASSLELGGPPKFF. CDR3 bases: TGTGCCAGCAGCTTAGAGCTGGGCGGCCCGCCCAAGTTCTTC.

V gene TRBV6-5 combines with J gene TRBJ2-2; D is perhaps TRBD2 (5 bases). There are 15 residues in the CDR3. The germline gives CDR1 MNHEY, CDR2 SVGAGI. V was trimmed by 6 bases and J by 4 bases, leaving 15 bases between them. The CDR3 loop reads CASSPRGILTGELFF. The CDR3 DNA is TGTGCCAGCAGCCCAAGAGGGATCCTCACCGGGGAGCTGTTTTTT.

The gene calls are TRBV7-2 and TRBJ2-5, with 8 bases fitting TRBD1. The trim removed 0 bases at V and 4 bases at J, leaving 1 base unmatched. This CDR3 is 14 amino acids long. Germline V gene data show CDR1 as SGHTA and CDR2 as FQGNSA. This chain's CDR3 is CASSLAGQGETQYF. CDR3 sequence (DNA): TGTGCCAGCAGCTTAGCAGGACAGGGAGAGACCCAGTACTTC.

The chain uses TRBV2 and TRBJ2-7; 10 positions match TRBD2. V lost 3 bases, J lost 0 bases, and 2 bases stayed unmatched. CDR3 length: 15 residues. Germline loops: CDR1 SNHLY, CDR2 FYNNEI. Written as DNA, the CDR3 is TGTGCCAGCAGTGAGGGACTAGCGCGCTCCTACGAGCAGTACTTC. It translates to CASSEGLARSYEQYF.

V usage is TRBV19 and J usage is TRBJ2-2; TRBD2 matches 11 bases. J was trimmed by 5 bases and V by 4 bases; bases with no gene match: 3. Germline CDR1 LNHDA, CDR2 SQIVND (reference sequence). The CDR3 has 15 amino acids. The CDR3 spells CASSTRLAGTGELFF. CDR3 coding DNA: TGTGCCAGTAGTACCCGACTAGCGGGAACCGGGGAGCTGTTTTTT.

The chain joins TRBV6-5 to TRBJ2-7, with D perhaps given as TRBD1 or TRBD2 (5 bases each). There are 15 residues in the CDR3. The V and J ends lost 5 bases and 3 bases respectively, with 17 bases between them. The germline gives CDR1 MNHEY, CDR2 SVGAGI. CDR3 in amino acids: CASSPGRDPVYEQYF. DNA of the CDR3: TGTGCCAGCAGTCCGGGACGGGACCCAGTCTACGAGCAGTACTTC.

The chain recombines TRBV4-3 with TRBJ2-7; D tentatively fits TRBD1 or TRBD2 (5 bases each). V dropped 0 bases and J dropped 6 bases, with 9 bases sitting between them. From germline, CDR1 is LGHNA and CDR2 YSLEER. The CDR3 has 13 amino acids. The CDR3 nucleotides are TGCGCCAGCAGCCAAGATAGGGACCGCGAGCAGTACTTC. It codes for CASSQDRDREQYF.

The chain uses TRBV19 and TRBJ2-1, with TRBD2 matching 11 bases. Trimming at V came to 7 bases and at J to 6 bases, leaving 8 bases not matched to a gene. Per the germline V gene, CDR1 is LNHDA and CDR2 is SQIVND (reference sequence). The length of the CDR3 is 15 residues. The CDR3 nucleotides read TGTGCCAGTACCCCCGGCGGGACTAGCGGCAATGAGCAGTTCTTC. Protein product: CASTPGGTSGNEQFF.

The chain employs TRBV27 and TRBJ1-2; D not certain. The V and J ends lost 4 bases and 8 bases respectively, with 14 bases between them. The germline gives CDR1 MNHEY, CDR2 SMNVEV (reference sequence). The CDR3 is made up of 13 amino acids. The CDR3 DNA reads TGTGCCAGCAGTTCCACCCTAGGGTCCGGCTACACCTTC. This sequence encodes CASSSTLGSGYTF.

The chain has TRBV7-2 and TRBJ2-3; D gene uncertain. Trimming removed 5 bases at V and 9 bases at J, with 15 bases between. From germline, CDR1 is SGHTA and CDR2 FQGNSA. The CDR3 loop spans 13 amino acids. CDR3 sequence: CASSTAGIQTQYF. CDR3 in DNA: TGTGCCAGCAGCACCGCCGGTATACAGACGCAGTATTTT.

V and J are TRBV6-6 and TRBJ2-7, with a tentative D call TRBD2 (6 bases). CDR3 length equals 15 residues. Germline V gene lookup returns CDR1 MNHNY and CDR2 SVGAGI (reference sequence). With 6 bases removed from V and 0 bases from J, the gap between germline ends came to 15 bases. The CDR3 loop is CASSARAGPSYEQYF. The DNA of the CDR3 is TGTGCCAGCAGCGCCCGAGCGGGCCCCTCCTACGAGCAGTACTTC.

The V gene is TRBV9, the J gene TRBJ2-1; 8 positions agree with TRBD2. V dropped 0 bases and J dropped 9; count of bases not matched to a gene: 8. This CDR3 comprises 15 residues. Germline CDR1 and CDR2: SGDLS and YYNGEE. The CDR3, as DNA: TGTGCCAGCAGCGTAGGTGCGGGAGGCAGCGGTGAGCAGTTCTTC. Its protein product is CASSVGAGGSGEQFF.

This clone occurred once. The chain recombines TRBV4-1 with TRBJ2-5, with TRBD2 matching over 10 bases. V shed 1 base, J shed 5 bases, and the junction held 7 bases outside the gene matches. The CDR3 has 16 residues. Germline loops: CDR1 MGHRA, CDR2 YSYEKL. CDR3 in amino acids: CASSQVLAGVYETQYF. The DNA for the CDR3 is TGCGCCAGCAGCCAAGTCCTAGCGGGAGTCTATGAGACCCAGTACTTC.

V usage is TRBV29-1 and J usage is TRBJ1-1; possible D gene TRBD1, 6 bases. In germline, CDR1 is SQVTM, CDR2 ANQGSEA. Trimming left V 6 bases short and J 2 bases short, with 13 bases between. The CDR3 has 13 residues. This chain's CDR3 is CSVQDRFNTEAFF. CDR3 DNA: TGCAGCGTGCAGGACAGATTCAACACTGAAGCTTTCTTT.

The chain couples TRBV7-3 to TRBJ2-6; no clear D. The CDR3 consists of 14 residues. Germline assignment: CDR1 SGHTA and CDR2 FQGTGA. Trimming removed 3 bases from V and 0 bases from J, with 3 bases in between. The CDR3 bases are TGTGCCAGCAGCTTTAGCTCTGGGGCCAACGTCCTGACTTTC. As protein: CASSFSSGANVLTF.

The chain links TRBV5-1 to TRBJ2-1, with D perhaps TRBD2 (6 bases). Trimming shortened V by 0 bases and J by 8 bases, and 12 bases separated the two germline ends. There are 14 residues in the CDR3. Germline loops: CDR1 SGHRS, CDR2 YFSETQ. The CDR3 is CASSLGSGVDEQFF. DNA for the CDR3: TGCGCCAGCAGCTTGGGATCGGGGGTCGATGAGCAGTTCTTC.

This clone has a single count. This rearrangement joins TRBV4-1 to TRBJ2-1, with 9 bases fitting TRBD2. Germline CDR1 MGHRA, CDR2 YSYEKL. The J segment lost 8 bases and the V segment lost 0 bases, leaving 14 bases of the junction unmatched. The CDR3 extends over 18 amino acids. In DNA form, the CDR3 reads TGCGCCAGCAGCCAAGAGAGGAAGCGGGGGGTACAATTGGATGAGCAGTTCTTC. Protein sequence: CASSQERKRGVQLDEQFF.

CDR3 coding DNA: TGTGCCAGTTCTTACGCGGGACTGATGGAGACCCAGTACTTC. This translates into CASSYAGLMETQYF. The rearrangement links TRBV19 to TRBJ2-5, with TRBD2 as a possible D gene (6 bases). From germline, CDR1 is LNHDA and CDR2 SQIVND (reference sequence). The CDR3 totals 14 residues. V lost 8 bases and J 5 bases, leaving 18 bases between the germline ends.

J is TRBJ2-7 and V is TRBV28; 9 nucleotides agree with TRBD2. CDR1 and CDR2 from the germline V gene are MDHEN and SYDVKM. This CDR3 is built from 17 residues. The V gene end was trimmed by 8 bases and the J gene end by 3 bases; junction bases not matched to a gene: 17. DNA of the CDR3: TGTGCCAGCCCCCCCTCTTCGGCTAGCGGGAAGAGCTACGAGCAGTACTTC. The encoded protein is CASPPSSASGKSYEQYF. Variable domain in full (rest from reference TRBV28 and TRBJ2-7): DVKVTQSSRYLVKRTGEKVFLECVQDMDHENMFWYRQDPGLGLRLIYFSYDVKMKEKGDIPEGYSVSREKKERFSLILESASTNQTSMYLCASPPSSASGKSYEQYFGPGTRLTVT.

This rearrangement joins TRBV7-8 to TRBJ1-3; 8 bases are a match to TRBD1. Germline V gene lookup returns CDR1 SGHVS and CDR2 FQNEAQ. Trimming took 6 bases from V and 0 from J; bases not matched to a gene: 13. CDR3 length equals 18 residues. The CDR3 nucleotides are TGTGCCAGCAGGCCTAAACTACAGGGGGAGAGCTCTGGAAACACCATATATTTT. It specifies CASRPKLQGESSGNTIYF.

The chain has TRBV11-2 and TRBJ2-2; no firm D call. V lost 2 bases and J 0 bases, leaving 1 base between the germline ends. The CDR3 extends over 13 amino acids. Germline loops: CDR1 SGHAT, CDR2 FQNNGV. The CDR3 loop is CASSLTNTGELFF. The CDR3 bases are TGTGCCAGCAGCTTAACGAACACCGGGGAGCTGTTTTTT.

The chain combines TRBV7-3 with TRBJ2-3; D may be TRBD2 (6 bases). V was clipped by 4 bases and J by 0 bases, with 8 bases between them. The length of the CDR3 is 14 residues. CDR1 SGHTA and CDR2 FQGTGA come from the germline V gene. The CDR3, as DNA: TGTGCCAGCAGCTCCGGGACTAGCACAGATACGCAGTATTTT. It translates to CASSSGTSTDTQYF.

This chain joins TRBV28 and TRBJ1-1; D gene unclear. The CDR3 spans 12 residues. Trimming shortened V by 3 bases and J by 3 bases, and 5 bases separated the two germline ends. Germline CDR1 is MDHEN and CDR2 is SYDVKM. The CDR3: CASSLRDTEAFF. Here the CDR3 DNA reads TGTGCCAGCAGTTTGAGGGACACTGAAGCTTTCTTT.

The chain employs TRBV19 and TRBJ1-3, with a possible D match to TRBD1 (5 bases). V lost 3 bases and J lost 0, with 9 bases in between. The CDR3 contains 15 residues. Germline loops: CDR1 LNHDA, CDR2 SQIVND (reference sequence). The CDR3 sequence: CASSIRGTSGNTIYF. The DNA of the CDR3 is TGTGCCAGTAGTATCCGAGGGACCTCTGGAAACACCATATATTTT.